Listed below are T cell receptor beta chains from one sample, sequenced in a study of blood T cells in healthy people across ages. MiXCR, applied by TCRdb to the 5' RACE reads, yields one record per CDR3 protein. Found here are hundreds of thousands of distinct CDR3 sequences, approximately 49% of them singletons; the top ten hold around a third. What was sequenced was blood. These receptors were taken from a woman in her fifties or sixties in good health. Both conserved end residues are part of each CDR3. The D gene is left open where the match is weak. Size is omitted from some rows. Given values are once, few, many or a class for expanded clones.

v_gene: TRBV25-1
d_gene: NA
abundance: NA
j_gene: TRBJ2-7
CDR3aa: CASSEPTRAPYNEQYF
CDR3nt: TGTGCCAGCAGTGAACCGACTCGAGCGCCCTACAATGAGCAGTACTTC

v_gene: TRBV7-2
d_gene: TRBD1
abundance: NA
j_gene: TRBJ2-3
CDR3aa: CASSFPGTGRTQYF
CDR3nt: TGTGCCAGCAGCTTCCCCGGGACAGGTCGCACGCAGTATTTT

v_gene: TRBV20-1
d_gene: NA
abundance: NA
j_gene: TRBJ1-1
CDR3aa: CSALGQRNTEAFF
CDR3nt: TGCAGTGCTCTAGGGCAGAGGAACACTGAAGCTTTCTTT

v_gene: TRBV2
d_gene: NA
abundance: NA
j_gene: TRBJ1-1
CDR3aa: CASRGRQGVSEAFF
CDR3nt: TGTGCCAGCAGGGGTAGACAAGGAGTTTCTGAAGCTTTCTTT

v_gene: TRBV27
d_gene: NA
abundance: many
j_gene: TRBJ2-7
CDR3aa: CASSLERPGSTSYEQYF
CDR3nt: TGTGCCAGCAGTTTAGAGAGGCCGGGCTCAACCTCCTACGAGCAGTACTTC

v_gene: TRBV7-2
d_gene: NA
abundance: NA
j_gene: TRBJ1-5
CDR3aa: CASSPPGGESSQPQHF
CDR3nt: TGTGCCAGCAGCCCTCCGGGGGGCGAGTCAAGTCAGCCCCAGCATTTT

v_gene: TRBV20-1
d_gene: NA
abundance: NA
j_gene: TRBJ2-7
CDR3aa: CSARVTGAVAYEQYF
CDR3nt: TGCAGTGCTAGAGTTACGGGAGCAGTCGCCTACGAGCAGTACTTC

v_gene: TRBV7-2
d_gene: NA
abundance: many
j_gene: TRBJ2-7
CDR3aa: CASSYSSGQYEQYF
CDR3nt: TGTGCCAGCAGCTACTCTAGCGGACAGTACGAGCAGTACTTC

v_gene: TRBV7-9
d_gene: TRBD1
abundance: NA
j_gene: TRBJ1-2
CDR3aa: CASSYETGRYGYTF
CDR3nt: TGTGCCAGCAGCTATGAGACAGGGCGGTATGGCTACACCTTC

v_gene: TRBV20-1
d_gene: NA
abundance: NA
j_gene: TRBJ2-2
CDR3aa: CSVIRDPDTGELFF
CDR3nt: TGCAGTGTCATCCGGGACCCCGACACCGGGGAGCTGTTTTTT

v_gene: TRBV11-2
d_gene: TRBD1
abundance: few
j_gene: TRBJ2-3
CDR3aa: CASSLWGQVTDTQYF
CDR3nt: TGTGCCAGCAGCTTATGGGGACAGGTCACAGATACGCAGTATTTT

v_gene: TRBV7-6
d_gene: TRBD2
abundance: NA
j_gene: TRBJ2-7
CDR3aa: CASSPRTSGSVHEQYF
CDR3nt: TGTGCCAGCAGCCCCCGGACTAGCGGGAGTGTCCACGAGCAGTACTTC

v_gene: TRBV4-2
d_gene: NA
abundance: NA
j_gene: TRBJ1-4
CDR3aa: CASSQSRGEKLFF
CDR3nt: TGTGCCAGCAGCCAGTCAAGGGGCGAAAAACTGTTTTTT

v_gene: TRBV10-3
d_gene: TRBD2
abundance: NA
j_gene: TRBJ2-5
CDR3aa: CAISENGLAGEEQYF
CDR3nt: TGTGCCATCAGTGAAAATGGACTTGCGGGAGAAGAGCAGTACTTC

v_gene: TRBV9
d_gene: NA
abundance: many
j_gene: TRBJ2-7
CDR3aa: CASSVLSGEGEQYF
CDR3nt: TGTGCCAGCAGCGTATTATCGGGAGAAGGCGAGCAGTACTTC

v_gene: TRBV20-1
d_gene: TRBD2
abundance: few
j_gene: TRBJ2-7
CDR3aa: CSAGTSGSANYEQYF
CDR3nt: TGCAGTGCTGGGACTAGCGGGAGTGCAAACTACGAGCAGTACTTC

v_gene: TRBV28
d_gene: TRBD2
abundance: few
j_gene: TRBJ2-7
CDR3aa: CASEGLAGGGGYEQYF
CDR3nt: TGTGCCAGCGAAGGACTAGCGGGAGGGGGAGGCTACGAGCAGTACTTC

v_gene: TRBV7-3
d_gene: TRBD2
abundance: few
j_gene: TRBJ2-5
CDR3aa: CASSLIAGSQETQYF
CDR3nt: TGTGCCAGCAGCTTAATAGCGGGTAGTCAAGAGACCCAGTACTTC

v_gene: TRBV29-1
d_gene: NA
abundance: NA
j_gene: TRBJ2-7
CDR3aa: CSVETGFTYEQYF
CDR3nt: TGCAGCGTTGAAACAGGGTTTACCTACGAGCAGTACTTC

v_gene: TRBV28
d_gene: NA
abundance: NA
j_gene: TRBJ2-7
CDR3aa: CASSPVVEATYEQYF
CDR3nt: TGTGCCAGCAGTCCAGTCGTAGAGGCTACCTACGAGCAGTACTTC

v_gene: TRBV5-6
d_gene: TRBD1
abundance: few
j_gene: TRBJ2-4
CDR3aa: CASSTDRGDIQYF
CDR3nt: TGTGCCAGCAGCACGGACAGGGGTGACATTCAGTACTTC

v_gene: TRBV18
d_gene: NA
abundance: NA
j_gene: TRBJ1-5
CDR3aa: CASSPGQLNQPQHF
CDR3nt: TGTGCCAGCTCACCCGGACAGCTCAATCAGCCCCAGCATTTT

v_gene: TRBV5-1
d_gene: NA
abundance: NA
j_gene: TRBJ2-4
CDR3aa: CASSLLAAYNEQYF
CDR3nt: TGCGCCAGCAGTCTACTAGCAGCTTACAATGAGCAGTACTTC

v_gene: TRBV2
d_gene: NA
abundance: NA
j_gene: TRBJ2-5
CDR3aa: CASSVITGETQYF
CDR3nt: TGTGCCAGCAGTGTAATAACAGGAGAGACCCAGTACTTC

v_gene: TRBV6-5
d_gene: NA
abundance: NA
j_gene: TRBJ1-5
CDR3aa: CASSHFGSGSNQPQHF
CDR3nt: TGTGCCAGCAGTCACTTTGGTTCGGGCAGCAATCAGCCCCAGCATTTT

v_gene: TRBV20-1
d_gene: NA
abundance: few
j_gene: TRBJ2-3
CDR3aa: CSATPNGYTQYF
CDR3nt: TGCAGTGCCACGCCTAACGGGTATACGCAGTATTTT

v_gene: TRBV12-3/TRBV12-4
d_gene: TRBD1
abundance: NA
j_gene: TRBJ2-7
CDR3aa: CASSSTDRGGYEQYF
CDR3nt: TGTGCCAGCAGTTCCACGGACAGGGGAGGTTACGAGCAGTACTTC

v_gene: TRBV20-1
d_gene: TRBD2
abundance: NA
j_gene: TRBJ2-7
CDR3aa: CSAKLAGGPYEQYF
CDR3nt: TGCAGTGCCAAGCTAGCGGGAGGACCCTACGAGCAGTACTTC

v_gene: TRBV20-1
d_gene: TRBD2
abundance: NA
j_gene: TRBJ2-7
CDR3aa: CSAVTSGRANEQYF
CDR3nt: TGCAGTGCTGTGACTAGCGGGAGAGCTAACGAGCAGTACTTC

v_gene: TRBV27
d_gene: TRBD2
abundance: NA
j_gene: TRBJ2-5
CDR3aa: CASSLLVAGGYEQYF
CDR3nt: TGTGCCAGCAGTTTATTGGTAGCGGGAGGTTATGAGCAGTACTTC

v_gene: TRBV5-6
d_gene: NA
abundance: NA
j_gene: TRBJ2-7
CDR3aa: CASSLGGVSSYEQYF
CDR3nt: TGTGCCAGCAGCTTGGGGGGAGTTAGCTCCTACGAGCAGTACTTC

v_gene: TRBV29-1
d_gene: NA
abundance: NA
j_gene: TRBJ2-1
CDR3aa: CSVDGPRGVDEQFF
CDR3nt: TGCAGCGTTGACGGGCCAAGGGGGGTTGACGAGCAGTTCTTC

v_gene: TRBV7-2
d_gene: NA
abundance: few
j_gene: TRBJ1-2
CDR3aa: CASSKGGGDNYGYTF
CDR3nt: TGTGCCAGCAGCAAAGGAGGGGGGGATAATTATGGCTACACCTTC

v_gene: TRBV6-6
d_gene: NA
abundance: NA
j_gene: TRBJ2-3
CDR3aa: CASSRIQGYTDTQYF
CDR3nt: TGTGCCAGCAGTCGAATTCAGGGGTACACAGATACGCAGTATTTT

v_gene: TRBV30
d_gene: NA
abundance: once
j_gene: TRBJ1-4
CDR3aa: CAWQTGYEKLFF
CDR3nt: TGTGCCTGGCAGACAGGTTATGAAAAACTGTTTTTT

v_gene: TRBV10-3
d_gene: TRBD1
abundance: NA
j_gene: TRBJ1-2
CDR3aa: CAIRVQGSAFGYTF
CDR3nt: TGTGCCATCAGAGTACAGGGGAGCGCTTTTGGCTACACCTTC

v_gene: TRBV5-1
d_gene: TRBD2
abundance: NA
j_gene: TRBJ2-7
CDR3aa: CASRHGVSGTLYEQYF
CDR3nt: TGCGCCAGCAGACACGGAGTTAGCGGGACACTCTACGAGCAGTACTTC

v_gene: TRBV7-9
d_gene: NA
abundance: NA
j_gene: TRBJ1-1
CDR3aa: CASRGASETEAFF
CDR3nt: TGTGCCAGCCGTGGGGCGTCGGAGACTGAAGCTTTCTTT

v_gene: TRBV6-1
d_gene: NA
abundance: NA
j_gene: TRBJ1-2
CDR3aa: CASSRRGAGYTF
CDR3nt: TGTGCCAGCAGTAGGAGAGGGGCCGGCTACACCTTC

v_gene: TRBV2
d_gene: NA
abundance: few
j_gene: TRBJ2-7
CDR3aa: CASRALMIRGEQYF
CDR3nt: TGTGCCAGCAGGGCCCTGATGATACGGGGCGAGCAGTACTTC

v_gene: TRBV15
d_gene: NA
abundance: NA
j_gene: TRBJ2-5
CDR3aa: CATSRGRQQETQYF
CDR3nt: TGTGCCACCAGCAGAGGCAGACAGCAAGAGACCCAGTACTTC

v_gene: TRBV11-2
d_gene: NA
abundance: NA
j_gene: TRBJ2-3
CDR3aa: CASSLGPATGDTQYF
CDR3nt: TGTGCCAGCAGCTTAGGACCTGCAACCGGAGATACGCAGTATTTT

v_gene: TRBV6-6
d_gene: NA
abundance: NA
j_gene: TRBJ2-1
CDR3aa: CASTGGAYNEQFF
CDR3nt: TGTGCCAGCACCGGAGGGGCCTACAATGAGCAGTTCTTC

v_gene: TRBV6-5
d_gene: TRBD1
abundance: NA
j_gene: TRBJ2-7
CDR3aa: CASSYGTGPYEQYF
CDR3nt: TGTGCCAGCAGTTACGGGACAGGGCCCTACGAGCAGTACTTC

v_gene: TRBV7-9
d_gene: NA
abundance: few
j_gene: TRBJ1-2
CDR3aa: CASSWGVRDALYGYTF
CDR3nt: TGTGCCAGCAGCTGGGGGGTCAGGGACGCCCTCTATGGCTACACCTTC

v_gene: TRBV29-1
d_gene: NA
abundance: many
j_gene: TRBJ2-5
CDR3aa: CSVEFGETQYF
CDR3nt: TGCAGCGTTGAATTTGGGGAGACCCAGTACTTC